This T cell receptor beta chain came from a study of regulatory T cells in long-lasting Graves disease. As for the study in general: Graves' patients, diagnosed recently, had received antithyroid drugs under 3 months. Study-wide points: Persistent disease favored TRBV28, TRBJ1-2 and TRBJ2-5.

Time point meaning: newly diagnosed GD, antithyroid drugs for less than 3 months. After RNA was extracted from PBMCs, the TCR library was made from it. This clonotype has ten or more counts. The antigen is undetermined. CDR1 MNHNS and CDR2 SASEGT come from the germline V gene. The CDR3 is 13 amino acids. V lost 0 bases and J lost 3, with 5 bases in between. Investigators prepared the TCR beta libraries by applying iRepertoire HTBI primers and Arm-PCR of CDR3 regions. TCRdb independently ran MiXCR on the multiplex PCR reads; one entry per CDR3 protein. The sample shows some 220,000 distinct CDR3 sequences, around a fifth of them seen only once. The same data also contributed to another study, on T cells in Graves' hyperthyroidism and ophthalmopathy. Turning to that study: HTBI primers were employed in a first-round RT-PCR of the TCR CDR3.

The sample in question was peripheral blood mononuclear cells (PBMCs), obtained at new diagnosis, from a patient treated with antithyroid drugs. This TCR was sampled from a woman aged 30 to 39 with Graves disease. The chain carries TRBV6-1 and TRBJ1-1; no clear D. The CDR3 sequence: CASSEAEYTEAFF. As DNA, the CDR3 is TGTGCCAGCAGTGAAGCAGAATACACTGAAGCTTTCTTT.